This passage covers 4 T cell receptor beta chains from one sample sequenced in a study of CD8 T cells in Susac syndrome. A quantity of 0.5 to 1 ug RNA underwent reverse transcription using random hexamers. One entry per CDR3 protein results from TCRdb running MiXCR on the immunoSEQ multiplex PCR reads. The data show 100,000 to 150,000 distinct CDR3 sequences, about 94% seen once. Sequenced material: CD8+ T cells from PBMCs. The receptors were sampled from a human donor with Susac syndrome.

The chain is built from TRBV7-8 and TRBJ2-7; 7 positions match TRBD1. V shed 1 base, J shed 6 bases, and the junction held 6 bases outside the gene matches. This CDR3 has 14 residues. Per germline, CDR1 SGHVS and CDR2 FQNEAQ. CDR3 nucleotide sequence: TGTGCCAGCAGCTTAGGCCCAGGACAGGTCGAGCAGTACTTC. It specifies CASSLGPGQVEQYF.

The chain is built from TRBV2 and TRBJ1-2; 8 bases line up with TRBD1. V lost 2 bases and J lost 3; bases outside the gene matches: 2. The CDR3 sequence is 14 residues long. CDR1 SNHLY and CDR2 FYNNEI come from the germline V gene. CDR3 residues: CASSEYRGDYGYTF. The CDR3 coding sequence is TGTGCCAGCAGTGAATACAGGGGGGACTATGGCTACACCTTC.

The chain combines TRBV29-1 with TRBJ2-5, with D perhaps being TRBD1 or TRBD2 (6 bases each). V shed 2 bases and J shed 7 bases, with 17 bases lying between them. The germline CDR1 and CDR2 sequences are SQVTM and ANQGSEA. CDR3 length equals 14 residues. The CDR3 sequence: CSVETGTPWGTQYF. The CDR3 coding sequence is TGCAGCGTTGAAACAGGGACTCCGTGGGGGACCCAGTACTTC.

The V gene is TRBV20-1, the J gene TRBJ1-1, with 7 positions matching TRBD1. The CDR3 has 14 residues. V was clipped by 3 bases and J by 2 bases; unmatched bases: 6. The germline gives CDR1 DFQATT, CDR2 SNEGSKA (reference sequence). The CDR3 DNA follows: TGCAGTGCTAGGGTTCGACAGGGAAACACTGAAGCTTTCTTT. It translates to CSARVRQGNTEAFF.